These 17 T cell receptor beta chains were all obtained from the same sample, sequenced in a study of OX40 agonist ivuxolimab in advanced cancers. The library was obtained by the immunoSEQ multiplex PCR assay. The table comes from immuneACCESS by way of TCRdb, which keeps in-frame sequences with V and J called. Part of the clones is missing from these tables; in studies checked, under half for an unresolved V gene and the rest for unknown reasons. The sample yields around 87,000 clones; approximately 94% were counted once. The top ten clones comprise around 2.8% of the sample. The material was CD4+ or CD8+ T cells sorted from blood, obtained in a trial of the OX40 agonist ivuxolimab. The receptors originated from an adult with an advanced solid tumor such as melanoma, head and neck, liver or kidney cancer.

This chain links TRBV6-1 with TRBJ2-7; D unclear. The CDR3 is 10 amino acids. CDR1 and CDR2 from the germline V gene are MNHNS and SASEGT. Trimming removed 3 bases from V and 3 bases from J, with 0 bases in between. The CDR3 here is CASSDYEQYF. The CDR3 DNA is TGTGCCAGCAGTGACTACGAGCAGTACTTC.

The CDR3 DNA is TGTGCCAGCAGTTTATGGGCCAGGGGGCCCGATTATAATTCACCCCTCCACTTT. Protein sequence: CASSLWARGPDYNSPLHF. This chain links TRBV27 with TRBJ1-6; 8 bases fit TRBD1. Germline-derived CDR1 and CDR2 are MNHEY and SMNVEV (reference sequence). The CDR3 length is 18 residues. V shed 1 base and J 4 bases; nucleotides not matched to a gene: 9.

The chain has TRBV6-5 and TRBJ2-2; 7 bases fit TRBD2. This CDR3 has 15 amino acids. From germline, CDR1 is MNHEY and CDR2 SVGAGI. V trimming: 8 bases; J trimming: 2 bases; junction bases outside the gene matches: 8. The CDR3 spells CASHRGTTNTGELFF. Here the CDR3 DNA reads TGTGCCAGCCATCGTGGGACTACTAACACCGGGGAGCTGTTTTTT.

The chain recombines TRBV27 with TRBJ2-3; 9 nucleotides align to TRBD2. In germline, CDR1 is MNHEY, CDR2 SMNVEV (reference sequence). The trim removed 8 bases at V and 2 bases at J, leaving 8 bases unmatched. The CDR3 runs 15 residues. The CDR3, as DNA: TGTGCCAGCGGGCCACTAGCGGGCCCCACAGATACGCAGTATTTT. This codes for CASGPLAGPTDTQYF.

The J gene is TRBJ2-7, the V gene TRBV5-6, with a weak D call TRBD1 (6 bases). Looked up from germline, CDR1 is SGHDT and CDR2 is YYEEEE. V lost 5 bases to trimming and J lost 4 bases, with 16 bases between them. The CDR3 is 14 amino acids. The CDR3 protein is CASSSGVEWYEQYF. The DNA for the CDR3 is TGTGCCAGCAGTTCAGGGGTAGAGTGGTACGAGCAGTACTTC.

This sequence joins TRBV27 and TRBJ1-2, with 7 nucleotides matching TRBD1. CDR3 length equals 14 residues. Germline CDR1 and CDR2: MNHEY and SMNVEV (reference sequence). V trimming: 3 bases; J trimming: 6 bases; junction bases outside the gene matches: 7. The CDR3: CASSFGGQVDGYTF. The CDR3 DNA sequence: TGTGCCAGCAGTTTCGGTGGACAGGTTGATGGCTACACCTTC.

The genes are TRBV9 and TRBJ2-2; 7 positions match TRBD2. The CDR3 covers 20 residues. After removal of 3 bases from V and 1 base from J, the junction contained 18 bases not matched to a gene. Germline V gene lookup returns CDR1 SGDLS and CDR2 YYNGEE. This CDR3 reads CASSDPSFWAQRENTGELFF. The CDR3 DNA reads TGTGCCAGCAGCGATCCCTCCTTTTGGGCCCAGCGGGAGAACACCGGGGAGCTGTTTTTT.

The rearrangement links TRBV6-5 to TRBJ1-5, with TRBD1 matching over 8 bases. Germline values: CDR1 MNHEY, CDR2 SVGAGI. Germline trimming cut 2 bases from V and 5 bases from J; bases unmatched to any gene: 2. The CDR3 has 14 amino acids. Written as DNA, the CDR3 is TGTGCCAGCAGTTACGGACAGGGCTATCAGCCCCAGCATTTT. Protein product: CASSYGQGYQPQHF.

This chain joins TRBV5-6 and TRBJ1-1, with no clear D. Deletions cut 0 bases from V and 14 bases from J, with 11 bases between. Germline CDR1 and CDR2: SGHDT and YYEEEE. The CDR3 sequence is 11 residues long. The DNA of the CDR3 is TGTGCCAGCAGCTTGGCCCAGGAGGAATTCTTT. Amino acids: CASSLAQEEFF. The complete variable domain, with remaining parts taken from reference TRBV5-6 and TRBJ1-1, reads DAGVTQSPTHLIKTRGQQVTLRCSPKSGHDTVSWYQQALGQGPQFIFQYYEEEERQRGNFPDRFSGHQFPNYSSELNVNALLLGDSALYLCASSLAQEEFFGQGTRLTVV.

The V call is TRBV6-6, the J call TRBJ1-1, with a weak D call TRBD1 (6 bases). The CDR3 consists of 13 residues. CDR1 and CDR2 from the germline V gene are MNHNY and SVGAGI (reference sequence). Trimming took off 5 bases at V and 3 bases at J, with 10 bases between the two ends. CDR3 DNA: TGTGCCAGCAGTATCGGACAGTACACTGAAGCTTTCTTT. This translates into CASSIGQYTEAFF.

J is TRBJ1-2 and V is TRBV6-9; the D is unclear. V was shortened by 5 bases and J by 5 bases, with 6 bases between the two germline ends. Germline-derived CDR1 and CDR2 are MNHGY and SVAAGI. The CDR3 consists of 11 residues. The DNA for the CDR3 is TGTGCCAGCAGTCCGGGGTATGGCTACACCTTC. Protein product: CASSPGYGYTF.

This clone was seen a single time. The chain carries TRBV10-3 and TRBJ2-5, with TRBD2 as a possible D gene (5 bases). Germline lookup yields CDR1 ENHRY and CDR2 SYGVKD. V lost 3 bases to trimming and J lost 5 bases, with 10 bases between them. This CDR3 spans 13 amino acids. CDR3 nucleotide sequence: TGTGCCATCAGTGAAAAACTAGAGGAGACCCAGTACTTC. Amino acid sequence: CAISEKLEETQYF.

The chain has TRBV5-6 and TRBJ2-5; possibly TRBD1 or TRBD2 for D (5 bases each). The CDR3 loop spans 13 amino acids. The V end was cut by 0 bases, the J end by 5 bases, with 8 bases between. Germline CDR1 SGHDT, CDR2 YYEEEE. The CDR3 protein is CASSLGGGETQYF. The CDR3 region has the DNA TGTGCCAGCAGCTTGGGGGGCGGGGAGACCCAGTACTTC.

CDR3 nucleotides: TGCAGCGTTGAGGTAGCAGAGAACACCGGGGAGCTGTTTTTT. Translated, it gives CSVEVAENTGELFF. This chain joins TRBV29-1 and TRBJ2-2; D not resolved. The germline V and J ends were trimmed by 3 bases and 1 base, with 9 bases remaining between them. The CDR3 covers 14 residues. Germline V gene sequence: CDR1 SQVTM, CDR2 ANQGSEA.

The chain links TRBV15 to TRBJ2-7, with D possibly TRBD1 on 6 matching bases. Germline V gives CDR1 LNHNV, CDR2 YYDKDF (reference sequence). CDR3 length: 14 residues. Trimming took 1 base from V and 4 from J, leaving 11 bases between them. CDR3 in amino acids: CATSRVGRGYEQYF. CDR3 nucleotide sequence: TGTGCCACCAGCAGAGTGGGCAGGGGTTACGAGCAGTACTTC.

The CDR3: CASSTSSFGYEQYF. CDR3 sequence (DNA): TGTGCCAGTAGTACCTCTAGTTTCGGTTACGAGCAGTACTTC. The chain is built from TRBV19 and TRBJ2-7; D not resolved. Germline V gives CDR1 LNHDA, CDR2 SQIVND (reference sequence). This CDR3 region has 14 residues. The V gene lost 4 bases and the J gene lost 4 bases, with 14 bases spanning the gap. Variable domain in full (rest from reference TRBV19 and TRBJ2-7): DGGITQSPKYLFRKEGQNVTLSCEQNLNHDAMYWYRQDPGQGLRLIYYSQIVNDFQKGDIAEGYSVSREKKESFPLTVTSAQKNPTAFYLCASSTSSFGYEQYFGPGTRLTVT.

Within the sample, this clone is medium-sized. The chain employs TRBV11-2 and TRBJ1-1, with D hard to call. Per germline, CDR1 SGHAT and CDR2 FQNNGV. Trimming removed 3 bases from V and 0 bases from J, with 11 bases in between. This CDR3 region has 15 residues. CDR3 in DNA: TGTGCCAGCAGCTTCAGTCCATCCCTGAACACTGAAGCTTTCTTT. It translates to CASSFSPSLNTEAFF.